This record covers a single T cell receptor beta chain. Data came from immunoSEQ multiplex PCR; TCRdb stores just in-frame clones and leaves some out. The sample includes more than 60,000 clones, more than 85% of them seen just once. The CDR3 consists of 13 residues. Germline-derived CDR1 and CDR2 are SGHTS and YDEGEE. Trimming pared 5 bases from V and 3 bases from J, leaving 11 bases between. This record comes from a study of technical replicates of blood from several donors. J is TRBJ1-1 and V is TRBV5-8; no reliable D call. The sequence was obtained from a human donor in good health. The sequencing sample was made of T cells isolated from PBMCs. CDR3 protein: CASSTRGDTEAFF. The CDR3 nucleotides are TGTGCCAGCAGTACCCGAGGTGACACTGAAGCTTTCTTT.